This T cell receptor (beta chain) was recovered during a study of Ad26.COV2.S vaccination and SARS-CoV-2 variants. Looking at the study overall: The Ad26.COV2.S arm of the COV1001 trial was where the donor was placed. General study results and limits: Vaccine recipients showed a spike-specific TCR breadth that was higher than in placebo recipients.

The CDR3 is 15 residues long. V was trimmed by 1 base and J by 0 bases, leaving 9 bases between them. CDR1 is LNHNV and CDR2 is YYDKDF in the germline V gene (reference sequence). Specified treatment: 15 to 20 received Ad26.COV2.S at low or high dose, single or two shots; 5 received placebo; per-sample allocation not given. The samples were gathered on day 63 after the first injection of vaccine or placebo. In regard to this clone: The antigen remains unidentified.

Only in-frame clones appear in the TCRdb table, and some are missing; sequencing was by immunoSEQ multiplex PCR. Of about 420,000 clones listed, roughly 90% are singletons. This clonotype was obtained from a person between 18 and 60 years old who received the Ad26.COV2.S COVID-19 vaccine or a placebo. Sequences were derived from peripheral blood, sampled in a trial of Ad26.COV2.S vaccine versus placebo. This rearrangement joins TRBV15 to TRBJ1-1; TRBD1 might be the D (6 bases). The CDR3 DNA reads TGTGCCACCAGCAGAGTCGGGACACTGAACACTGAAGCTTTCTTT. Translated: CATSRVGTLNTEAFF.